This T cell receptor (beta chain) comes out of a study of blood T cell repertoires in COVID-19 (dated by TCRdb to the early 2020s). Concerning the study at large: Collaborator samples came from the United States, Italy and Spain and covered acute and convalescent phases of COVID-19. The material from the prospective study consisted of cDNA or gDNA derived from T cells, B-cell-depleted T cells, or PBMCs. Deeply sampled blood TCRbeta repertoires from subjects exposed to, actively infected with, or recovered from COVID-19 were included in the dataset. The repertoires were made available in a free public database intended to serve as a resource for research on the immune response to SARS-CoV-2. The samples were drawn from two sources: the first 160 participants of the ongoing ImmuneRACE study, and 950 to 1,500 subjects contributed by 6 global collaborators. Sample metadata almost always included a de-identified subject ID, COVID-19 status, age in years and sex. HLA class I and class II types, where available, came from metadata supplied by the sample provider rather than from assay-based typing.

Concerning this clone: What this receptor recognizes is not known. Per-base quality was not reported, and no clone a single base away is much larger than it.

Whole blood was collected in K2EDTA tubes by collaborating institutions according to the institutions' own protocols. For TCRbeta analysis, collaborator samples were shipped as frozen whole blood, as isolated PBMCs, or as DNA extracted from either sample type. TCRbeta CDR3 regions were amplified from genomic DNA using the immunoSEQ Assay, a bias-controlled multiplex PCR. Per the authors' processing: Within the assay, amplification of reference gene primers was used to estimate how many nucleated cells each sample contained. To quantify the absolute abundance of each unique TCRbeta CDR3 rearrangement, sequence reads were collapsed and filtered. For each sample, productive Simpson clonality was calculated by taking the square root of Simpson's diversity index across productive rearrangements. Here the immuneACCESS table is served through TCRdb, limited to in-frame sequences with V and J called. Missing clones are a known gap in these copies; in checked studies unresolved V genes cover under half, and the rest lacks a known reason. The V and J calls and clone size were taken over from that table, and D and trimming were inferred from the DNA. This sample is represented by about 210,000 clones; 84% of them were singletons. The ten most abundant clones make up less than 8% of the sample.

Including the terminal cysteine and phenylalanine, the CDR3 comprises 16 residues. Of the read, only the CDR3 DNA is kept; its 48 bases are in frame from base 1. The V end loses 1 base and the J end loses 3 bases, and a stretch of 15 bases separates them. Looking up the germline V gene yields CDR1 LGHNA and CDR2 YNFKEQ. Study-wide conclusions, independent of this receptor: Clinical and demographic metadata were provided uncurated, with the amount varying by source and participant.

Material: peripheral blood. This receptor chain uses TRBV4-2 and TRBJ1-1, with TRBD1 as a weak D call on 6 bases. This TCR was sampled from a woman in her forties or fifties with active or convalescent COVID-19. The nucleotide sequence reads TGTGCCAGCAGCCAAGGACAGGCGCTGAGGGACACTGAAGCTTTCTTT. This is translated as CASSQGQALRDTEAFF.